The 27 T cell receptor beta chains below all came from one sample that was sequenced in a study of T cell responses to AZD1222 COVID-19 vaccine. Only in-frame clones appear in the TCRdb table, and some are missing; sequencing was by immunoSEQ multiplex PCR. This table holds around 170,000 clones, 90% found once. The source was peripheral blood, collected on day 0 of AZD1222 vaccination. These receptors were obtained from an adult in good health.

Regarding this clone: Other DNA sequences in the sample encode the same CDR3. The chain employs TRBV20-1 and TRBJ1-2; no clear D gene. Germline CDR1 and CDR2: DFQATT and SNEGSKA (reference sequence). The CDR3 loop spans 10 amino acids. Trimming removed 1 base from V and 7 bases from J, with 4 bases in between. For the CDR3, the DNA is TGCAGTGCTAGAGTGCCTGGCTACACCTTC. It translates to CSARVPGYTF.

The rearrangement links TRBV19 to TRBJ1-2, with no clear D. Germline V gene sequence: CDR1 LNHDA, CDR2 SQIVND (reference sequence). The CDR3 has 15 amino acids. V lost 4 bases, J lost 5 bases, and 17 bases lay in between. DNA for the CDR3: TGTGCCAGTAGTACCTATAAACCCGACAATTATGGCTACACCTTC. The encoded protein is CASSTYKPDNYGYTF.

The V and J genes are TRBV24-1 and TRBJ2-5; D is unresolved. The germline V gene encodes CDR1 KGHDR and CDR2 SFDVKD. This CDR3 spans 14 amino acids. Trimming pared 5 bases from V and 9 bases from J, leaving 18 bases between. The CDR3 nucleotides read TGTGCCACCAGTGCGAACAGTCCAGTTGAGTCCCAGTACTTC. Translated, it gives CATSANSPVESQYF.

This clone was found once. This chain connects TRBV7-9 to TRBJ1-5; 7 positions match TRBD1. Looked up from germline, CDR1 is SEHNR and CDR2 is FQNEAQ (reference sequence). The CDR3 spans 16 residues. The trim removed 2 bases at V and 1 base at J, leaving 5 bases unmatched. CDR3 sequence: CASSLIAGGSNQPQHF. In DNA, the CDR3 is TGTGCCAGCAGCTTAATCGCAGGGGGAAGCAATCAGCCCCAGCATTTT.

J is TRBJ2-1 and V is TRBV4-1; D not certain. This CDR3 has 16 amino acids. Trimming removed 0 bases from V and 3 bases from J, with 12 bases in between. Germline CDR1 MGHRA, CDR2 YSYEKL. CDR3 sequence (DNA): TGCGCCAGCAGCCAAGATAGCACTCCCTACTACAATGAGCAGTTCTTC. Its protein is CASSQDSTPYYNEQFF.

The chain uses TRBV5-6 and TRBJ1-5, with 9 bases that match TRBD1. CDR1 is SGHDT and CDR2 is YYEEEE in the germline V gene. This CDR3 has 15 residues. V lost 3 bases and J lost 5; bases outside the gene matches: 6. DNA of the CDR3: TGTGCCAGCAGCTCGGGACAGGGATACCATCAGCCCCAGCATTTT. This encodes CASSSGQGYHQPQHF.

J is TRBJ2-5 and V is TRBV28, with D uncertain. The germline V gene has CDR1 MDHEN and CDR2 SYDVKM. The CDR3 contains 13 residues. The V end was cut by 1 base, the J end by 2 bases, with 5 bases between. The CDR3 nucleotides are TGTGCCAGCAGTTTATTTCTACAAGAGACCCAGTACTTC. The encoded protein is CASSLFLQETQYF.

This clone is a singleton in its sample. The chain employs TRBV7-9 and TRBJ2-5; D not resolved. The CDR3 is 13 residues long. V shed 2 bases and J shed 5 bases, with 9 bases lying between them. Germline CDR1 reads SEHNR; CDR2 reads FQNEAQ (reference sequence). This CDR3 is CASSLSSPETQYF. The CDR3 DNA sequence: TGTGCCAGCAGCTTAAGTAGTCCGGAGACCCAGTACTTC.

As DNA, the CDR3 is TGTGCCAGCGGCGTCGAACATAATTCACCCCTCCACTTT. Translation: CASGVEHNSPLHF. This chain connects TRBV19 to TRBJ1-6; the D is unclear. CDR3 length: 13 amino acids. V lost 9 bases and J 5 bases, leaving 11 bases between the germline ends. The germline V gene has CDR1 LNHDA and CDR2 SQIVND (reference sequence).

This rearrangement joins TRBV2 to TRBJ1-4; D is perhaps TRBD1 (5 bases). Per the germline V gene, CDR1 is SNHLY and CDR2 is FYNNEI. This CDR3 has 13 amino acids. V lost 4 bases to trimming and J lost 8 bases, with 11 bases between them. The CDR3 nucleotides are TGTGCCAGCAGTGGACTGGAGGGGGAAAAACTGTTTTTT. Its translation is CASSGLEGEKLFF.

A remark on this clone: This sample includes further DNA sequences coding for the same CDR3. The rearrangement joins TRBV9 to TRBJ1-5; TRBD1 matches at 8 bases. Germline-derived CDR1 and CDR2 are SGDLS and YYNGEE. Trimming at V came to 3 bases and at J to 1 base, leaving 0 bases not matched to a gene. This CDR3 has 14 amino acids. The CDR3 sequence: CASSGQGSNQPQHF. CDR3 nucleotide sequence: TGTGCCAGCAGCGGACAGGGGAGCAATCAGCCCCAGCATTTT.

The rearrangement joins TRBV2 to TRBJ1-5; possible D gene TRBD1, 5 bases. The germline gives CDR1 SNHLY, CDR2 FYNNEI. CDR3 length equals 14 residues. Deletions cut 7 bases from V and 2 bases from J, with 12 bases between. The CDR3 loop reads CASKVGQGNQPQHF. CDR3 sequence (DNA): TGTGCCAGCAAGGTCGGACAAGGCAATCAGCCCCAGCATTTT.

This chain joins TRBV28 and TRBJ2-1; 8 bases are shared with TRBD2. The CDR3 length is 15 residues. Germline V lookup: CDR1 MDHEN, CDR2 SYDVKM. Trimming removed 5 bases from V and 6 bases from J; junction bases left unmatched: 9. The CDR3 is CASSGQRGWANEQFF. For the CDR3, the DNA is TGTGCCAGCAGTGGTCAGCGGGGGTGGGCCAATGAGCAGTTCTTC. Variable domain in full (rest from reference TRBV28 and TRBJ2-1): DVKVTQSSRYLVKRTGEKVFLECVQDMDHENMFWYRQDPGLGLRLIYFSYDVKMKEKGDIPEGYSVSREKKERFSLILESASTNQTSMYLCASSGQRGWANEQFFGPGTRLTVL.

The chain links TRBV7-9 to TRBJ2-7, with D maybe TRBD2 (6 bases). Germline lookup yields CDR1 SEHNR and CDR2 FQNEAQ (reference sequence). V was trimmed by 1 base and J by 9 bases, leaving 10 bases between them. This CDR3 has 12 residues. Here the CDR3 DNA reads TGTGCCAGCAGCTTAGGCAGCGGGTGGCAGTACTTC. It codes for CASSLGSGWQYF.

This clone was seen a single time. V and J are TRBV2 and TRBJ1-2, with D hard to call. Germline V lookup: CDR1 SNHLY, CDR2 FYNNEI. V was shortened by 5 bases and J by 4 bases, with 8 bases between the two germline ends. The CDR3 has 12 amino acids. Here the CDR3 DNA reads TGTGCCAGCAGTACAAGTCCCTATGGCTACACCTTC. Translated: CASSTSPYGYTF.

This clone was seen once. The V gene is TRBV27, the J gene TRBJ2-3; D not certain. Per the germline V gene, CDR1 is MNHEY and CDR2 is SMNVEV (reference sequence). The CDR3 is 14 amino acids. V was cut by 5 bases and J by 2 bases, with 11 bases left in between. Here the CDR3 reads CASSPSGYTDTQYF. The CDR3 DNA reads as TGTGCCAGCAGTCCCTCTGGGTACACAGATACGCAGTATTTT.

J is TRBJ2-1 and V is TRBV5-5; TRBD1 matches at 7 bases. This CDR3 has 14 residues. Germline-derived CDR1 and CDR2 are SGHKS and YYEKEE (reference sequence). V was clipped by 4 bases and J by 4 bases; unmatched bases: 5. CDR3: CASSPGQTYNEQFF. The CDR3, as DNA: TGTGCCAGCAGCCCGGGACAGACATACAATGAGCAGTTCTTC.

The rearrangement links TRBV30 to TRBJ2-7, with D uncertain. CDR1 and CDR2 (germline): GTSNPN, SVGIG (reference sequence). This CDR3 has 13 amino acids. Trimming left V 3 bases short and J 0 bases short, with 9 bases between. CDR3 in amino acids: CAWSADNSYEQYF. CDR3 bases: TGTGCCTGGAGCGCTGACAACTCCTACGAGCAGTACTTC. Using reference TRBV30 and TRBJ2-7 for the parts outside the CDR3, the full variable domain is SQTIHQWPATLVQPVGSPLSLECTVEGTSNPNLYWYRQAAGRGLQLLFYSVGIGQISSEVPQNLSASRPQDRQFILSSKKLLLSDSGFYLCAWSADNSYEQYFGPGTRLTVT.

This sequence joins TRBV3-1 (or the pseudogene TRBV3-2) and TRBJ2-7; either TRBD1 or TRBD2 may fit D (5 bases each). The germline CDR1 and CDR2 sequences are LGHDT and YNNKEL (reference sequence). The germline V and J ends were trimmed by 4 bases and 5 bases, with 12 bases remaining between them. This CDR3 region has 13 residues. The CDR3 DNA reads as TGTGCCAGCAGCCGTGGGGGTGAGAACGAGCAGTACTTC. Its translation is CASSRGGENEQYF.

The V call is TRBV5-8, the J call TRBJ2-7, with D perhaps TRBD1 (5 bases). This CDR3 spans 13 amino acids. Germline values: CDR1 SGHTS, CDR2 YDEGEE. Trimming removed 5 bases from V and 2 bases from J, with 11 bases in between. For the CDR3, the DNA is TGTGCCAGCAGAGCTAGGGGTGCCTACGAGCAGTACTTC. Amino acid sequence: CASRARGAYEQYF.

This clone was detected only a few times. This sequence joins TRBV6-5 and TRBJ2-2; perhaps TRBD1 as D (5 bases). There are 15 residues in the CDR3. V lost 7 bases to trimming and J lost 1 base, with 13 bases between them. Germline V gives CDR1 MNHEY, CDR2 SVGAGI. CDR3: CASKPMQGNTGELFF. The DNA for the CDR3 is TGTGCCAGCAAGCCTATGCAGGGGAACACCGGGGAGCTGTTTTTT.

This clone showed up many times. The chain carries TRBV27 and TRBJ1-5; TRBD1 matches at 8 bases. The CDR3 totals 15 residues. Germline V gene data show CDR1 as MNHEY and CDR2 as SMNVEV (reference sequence). V gave up 3 bases and J gave up 3 bases; unmatched junction bases: 4. The CDR3 loop is CASSLFRGLNQPQHF. Written as DNA, the CDR3 is TGTGCCAGCAGTTTGTTCAGGGGGCTCAATCAGCCCCAGCATTTT.

The chain has TRBV3-1 (or the pseudogene TRBV3-2) and TRBJ1-1; 7 nucleotides agree with TRBD1. Germline loops: CDR1 LGHDT, CDR2 YNNKEL (reference sequence). The V and J ends lost 1 base and 4 bases, in that order; junction bases with no gene match: 6. The CDR3 runs to 15 residues. CDR3: CASSQAGGQITEAFF. The CDR3 region has the DNA TGTGCCAGCAGCCAAGCAGGGGGACAGATCACTGAAGCTTTCTTT.

This clone has just a few counts. The chain links TRBV28 to TRBJ1-1; unclear D gene. The CDR3 has 12 residues. V lost 8 bases to trimming and J lost 0 bases, with 7 bases between them. CDR1 MDHEN and CDR2 SYDVKM come from the germline V gene. CDR3 region: CASAILNTEAFF. CDR3 DNA sequence: TGTGCCAGCGCCATCCTGAACACTGAAGCTTTCTTT. Drawing the rest from reference TRBV28 and TRBJ1-1, the complete variable domain is DVKVTQSSRYLVKRTGEKVFLECVQDMDHENMFWYRQDPGLGLRLIYFSYDVKMKEKGDIPEGYSVSREKKERFSLILESASTNQTSMYLCASAILNTEAFFGQGTRLTVV.

This clone was counted only a few times. V is TRBV19 and J is TRBJ1-5; D not certain. The CDR3 spans 14 residues. V lost 6 bases and J lost 4, with 13 bases in between. Germline assignment: CDR1 LNHDA and CDR2 SQIVND (reference sequence). This CDR3 is CASSQLRKNQPQHF. The CDR3 DNA sequence: TGTGCCAGTAGCCAACTACGGAAGAATCAGCCCCAGCATTTT.

V is TRBV2 and J is TRBJ1-4; 7 bases match TRBD1. The V gene's germline CDR1 is SNHLY and CDR2 FYNNEI. The J segment lost 5 bases and the V segment lost 6 bases, leaving 9 bases of the junction unmatched. The length of the CDR3 is 15 residues. The CDR3 sequence is CASRQTGTENEKLFF. CDR3 DNA sequence: TGTGCCAGCAGACAAACCGGGACAGAAAATGAAAAACTGTTTTTT.

The chain recombines TRBV7-3 with TRBJ2-1, with D hard to call. V was cut by 0 bases and J by 3 bases, with 6 bases left in between. The CDR3 sequence is 14 residues long. Germline lookup yields CDR1 SGHTA and CDR2 FQGTGA. In nucleotides, the CDR3 is TGTGCCAGCAGCTTAACCAGAAGCTACAATGAGCAGTTCTTC. It encodes CASSLTRSYNEQFF.